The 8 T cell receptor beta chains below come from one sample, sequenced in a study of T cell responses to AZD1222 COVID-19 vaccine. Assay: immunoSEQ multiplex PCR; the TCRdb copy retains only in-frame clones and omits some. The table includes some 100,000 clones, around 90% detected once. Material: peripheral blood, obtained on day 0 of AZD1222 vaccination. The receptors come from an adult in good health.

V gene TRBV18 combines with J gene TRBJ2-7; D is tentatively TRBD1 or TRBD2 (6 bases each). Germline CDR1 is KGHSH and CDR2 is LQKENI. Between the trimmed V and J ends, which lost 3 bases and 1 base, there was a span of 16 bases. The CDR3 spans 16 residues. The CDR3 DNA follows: TGTGCCAGCTCACCCGACGGGGGCCGATATTCCTACGAGCAGTACTTC. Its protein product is CASSPDGGRYSYEQYF. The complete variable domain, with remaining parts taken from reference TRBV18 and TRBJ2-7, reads NAGVMQNPRHLVRRRGQEARLRCSPMKGHSHVYWYRQLPEEGLKFMVYLQKENIIDESGMPKERFSAEFPKEGPSILRIQQVVRGDSAAYFCASSPDGGRYSYEQYFGPGTRLTVT.

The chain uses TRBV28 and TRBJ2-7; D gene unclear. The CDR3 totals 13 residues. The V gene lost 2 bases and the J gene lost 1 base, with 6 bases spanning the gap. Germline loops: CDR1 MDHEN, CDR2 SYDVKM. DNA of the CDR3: TGTGCCAGCAGTTTAGCGGCTTCCTACGAGCAGTACTTC. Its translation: CASSLAASYEQYF.

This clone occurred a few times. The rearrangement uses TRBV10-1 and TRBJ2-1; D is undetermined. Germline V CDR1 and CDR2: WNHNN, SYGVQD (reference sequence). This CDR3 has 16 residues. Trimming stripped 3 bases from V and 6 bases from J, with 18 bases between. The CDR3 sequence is CASSDGFSRTGNEQFF. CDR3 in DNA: TGCGCCAGCAGTGATGGGTTTTCCCGGACCGGCAATGAGCAGTTCTTC.

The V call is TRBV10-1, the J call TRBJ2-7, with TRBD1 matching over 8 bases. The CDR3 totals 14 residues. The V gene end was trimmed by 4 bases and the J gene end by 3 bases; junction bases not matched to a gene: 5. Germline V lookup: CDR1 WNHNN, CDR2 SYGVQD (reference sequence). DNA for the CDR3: TGCGCCAGCAGTGGTCAGGGGGCGAACTACGAGCAGTACTTC. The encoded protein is CASSGQGANYEQYF.

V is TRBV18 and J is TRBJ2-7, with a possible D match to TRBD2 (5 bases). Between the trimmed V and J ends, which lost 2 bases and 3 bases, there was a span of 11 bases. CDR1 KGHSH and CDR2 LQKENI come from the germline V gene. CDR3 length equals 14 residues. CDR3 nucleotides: TGTGCCAGCTCACCAAACCGGGGTCTCTACGAGCAGTACTTC. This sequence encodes CASSPNRGLYEQYF.

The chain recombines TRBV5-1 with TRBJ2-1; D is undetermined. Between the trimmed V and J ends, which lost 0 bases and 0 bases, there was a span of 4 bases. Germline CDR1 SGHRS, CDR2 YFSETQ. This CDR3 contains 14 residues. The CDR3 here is CASSLDGSYNEQFF. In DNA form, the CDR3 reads TGCGCCAGCAGCTTGGACGGCTCCTACAATGAGCAGTTCTTC.

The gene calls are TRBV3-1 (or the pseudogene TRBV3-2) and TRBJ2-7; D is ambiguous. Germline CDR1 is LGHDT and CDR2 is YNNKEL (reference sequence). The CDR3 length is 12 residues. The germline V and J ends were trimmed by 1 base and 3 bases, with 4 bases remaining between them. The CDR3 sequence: CASSQGRYEQYF. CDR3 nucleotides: TGTGCCAGCAGCCAAGGCCGCTACGAGCAGTACTTC.

This chain's CDR3 is CASSSSGGSNQPQHF. Here the CDR3 DNA reads TGTGCCAGCAGCTCCTCGGGAGGAAGCAATCAGCCCCAGCATTTT. The chain is built from TRBV7-8 and TRBJ1-5; D gene uncertain. The CDR3 is 15 amino acids. CDR1 and CDR2 from the germline V gene are SGHVS and FQNEAQ. Trimming stripped 4 bases from V and 1 base from J, with 11 bases between.